This TCR beta chain was identified during a study of blood T cell repertoires in COVID-19. Study overall: The samples span acute and convalescent COVID-19 from the United States, Italy and Spain.

Only in-frame clones appear in the TCRdb table, and some are missing; sequencing was by immunoSEQ multiplex PCR. Among some 200,000 clones listed, 70% to 90% were seen once. The V and J ends lost 3 bases and 2 bases, in that order; junction bases with no gene match: 8. The CDR3 extends over 16 amino acids. Germline CDR1 reads SGHNT; CDR2 reads YYREEE (reference sequence). Sequencing was carried out using PBMCs or T cells enriched from blood (not recorded which). The sequence was obtained from a woman aged 40 to 55 with acute COVID-19. The chain couples TRBV5-4 to TRBJ2-7; 10 bases match TRBD1. In DNA form, the CDR3 reads TGTGCCAGCAGCTCCCGCGACAGGGGGCTCACCTACGAGCAGTACTTC. This sequence encodes CASSSRDRGLTYEQYF.